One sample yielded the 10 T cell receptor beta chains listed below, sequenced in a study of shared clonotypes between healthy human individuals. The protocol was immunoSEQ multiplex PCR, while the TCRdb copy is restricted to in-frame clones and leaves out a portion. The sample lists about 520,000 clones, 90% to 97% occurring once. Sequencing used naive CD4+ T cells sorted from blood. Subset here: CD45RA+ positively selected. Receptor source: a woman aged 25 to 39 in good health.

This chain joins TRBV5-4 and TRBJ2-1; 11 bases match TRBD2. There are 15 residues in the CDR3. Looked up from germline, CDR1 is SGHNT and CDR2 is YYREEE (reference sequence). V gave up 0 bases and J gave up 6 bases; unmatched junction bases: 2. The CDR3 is CASSLETSGSNEQFF. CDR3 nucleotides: TGTGCCAGCAGCTTGGAAACTAGCGGGAGCAATGAGCAGTTCTTC.

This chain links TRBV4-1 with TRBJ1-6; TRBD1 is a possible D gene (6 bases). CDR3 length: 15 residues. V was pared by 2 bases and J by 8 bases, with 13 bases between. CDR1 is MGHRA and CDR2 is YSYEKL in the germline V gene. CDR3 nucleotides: TGCGCCAGCAGCCAAATGAGACAGGACGATTCACCCCTCCACTTT. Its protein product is CASSQMRQDDSPLHF.

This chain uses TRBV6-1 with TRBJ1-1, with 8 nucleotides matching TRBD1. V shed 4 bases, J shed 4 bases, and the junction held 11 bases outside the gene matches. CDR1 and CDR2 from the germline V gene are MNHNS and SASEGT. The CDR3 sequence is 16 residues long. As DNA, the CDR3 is TGTGCCAGCAGTGGCGACAGGGGTGATCCGAGCACTGAAGCTTTCTTT. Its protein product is CASSGDRGDPSTEAFF.

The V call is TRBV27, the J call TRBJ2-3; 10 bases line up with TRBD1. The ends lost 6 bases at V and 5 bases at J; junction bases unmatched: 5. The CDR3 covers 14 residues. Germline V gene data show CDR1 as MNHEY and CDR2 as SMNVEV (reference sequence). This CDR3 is CASRRQGAGDTQYF. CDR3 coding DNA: TGTGCCAGCAGGCGACAGGGGGCAGGAGATACGCAGTATTTT.

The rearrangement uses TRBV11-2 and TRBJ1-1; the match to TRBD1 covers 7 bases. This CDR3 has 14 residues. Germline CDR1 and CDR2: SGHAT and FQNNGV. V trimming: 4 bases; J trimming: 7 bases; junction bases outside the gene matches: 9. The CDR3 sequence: CASSSLRQGSEAFF. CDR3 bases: TGTGCCAGCAGCTCACTTAGACAGGGTAGTGAAGCTTTCTTT.

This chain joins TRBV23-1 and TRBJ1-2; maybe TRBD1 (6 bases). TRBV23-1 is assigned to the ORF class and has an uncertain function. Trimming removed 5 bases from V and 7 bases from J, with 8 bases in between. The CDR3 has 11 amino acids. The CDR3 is CASSSTGGYTF. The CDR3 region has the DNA TGCGCCAGCAGTTCGACAGGTGGCTACACCTTC.

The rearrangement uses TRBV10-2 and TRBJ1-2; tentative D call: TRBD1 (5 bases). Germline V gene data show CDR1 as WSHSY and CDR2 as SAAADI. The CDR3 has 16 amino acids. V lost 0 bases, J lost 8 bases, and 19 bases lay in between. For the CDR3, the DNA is TGCGCCAGCAGTGAGTCGGGGGGGAAACAGGTTCGAGGCTACACCTTC. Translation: CASSESGGKQVRGYTF.

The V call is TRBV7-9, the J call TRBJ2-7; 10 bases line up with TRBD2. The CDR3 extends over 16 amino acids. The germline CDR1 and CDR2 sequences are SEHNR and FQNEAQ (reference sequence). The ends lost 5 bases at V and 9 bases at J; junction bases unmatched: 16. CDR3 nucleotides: TGTGCCAGCAGCCCCGGGAGCGGGAGGGCCCTGAATGTGCAGTACTTC. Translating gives CASSPGSGRALNVQYF.

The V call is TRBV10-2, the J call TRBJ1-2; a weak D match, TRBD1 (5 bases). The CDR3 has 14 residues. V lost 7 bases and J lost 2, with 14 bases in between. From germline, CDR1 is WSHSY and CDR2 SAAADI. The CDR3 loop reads CASKEGPTNYGYTF. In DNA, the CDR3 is TGCGCCAGCAAAGAGGGACCGACGAACTATGGCTACACCTTC.

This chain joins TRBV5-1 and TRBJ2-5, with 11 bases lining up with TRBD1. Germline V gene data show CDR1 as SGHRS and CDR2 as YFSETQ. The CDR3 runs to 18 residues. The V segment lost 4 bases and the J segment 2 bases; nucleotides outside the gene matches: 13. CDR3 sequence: CASSGRTGGAGNQETQYF. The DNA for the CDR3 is TGCGCCAGCAGCGGTCGGACAGGGGGCGCAGGTAATCAAGAGACCCAGTACTTC.